This TCR beta chain was obtained from a study of T cell responses to AZD1222 COVID-19 vaccine. Overall study context: Pooled in the analysis were second doses at about 4 or about 12 weeks. Study outcomes and limitations: Vaccine-associated CD4 TCRs spanned spike, dominant at 160-218 and 743-854.

Comments on this clone: Antigen unknown.

V was trimmed by 0 bases and J by 0 bases, leaving 9 bases between them. This CDR3 contains 15 residues. Germline CDR1 and CDR2: SGHRS and YFSETQ. The assay was immunoSEQ multiplex PCR, and TCRdb's table has in-frame clones only and misses some. The sample holds roughly 120,000 clones, 91% seen once. The source material was peripheral blood, sampled on day 0 of AZD1222 vaccination. This sequence joins TRBV5-1 and TRBJ2-5; D unresolved. The clonotype comes from an adult in good health. The CDR3 here is CASSLVAQYQETQYF. The CDR3 DNA sequence: TGCGCCAGCAGCTTGGTCGCGCAGTACCAAGAGACCCAGTACTTC.